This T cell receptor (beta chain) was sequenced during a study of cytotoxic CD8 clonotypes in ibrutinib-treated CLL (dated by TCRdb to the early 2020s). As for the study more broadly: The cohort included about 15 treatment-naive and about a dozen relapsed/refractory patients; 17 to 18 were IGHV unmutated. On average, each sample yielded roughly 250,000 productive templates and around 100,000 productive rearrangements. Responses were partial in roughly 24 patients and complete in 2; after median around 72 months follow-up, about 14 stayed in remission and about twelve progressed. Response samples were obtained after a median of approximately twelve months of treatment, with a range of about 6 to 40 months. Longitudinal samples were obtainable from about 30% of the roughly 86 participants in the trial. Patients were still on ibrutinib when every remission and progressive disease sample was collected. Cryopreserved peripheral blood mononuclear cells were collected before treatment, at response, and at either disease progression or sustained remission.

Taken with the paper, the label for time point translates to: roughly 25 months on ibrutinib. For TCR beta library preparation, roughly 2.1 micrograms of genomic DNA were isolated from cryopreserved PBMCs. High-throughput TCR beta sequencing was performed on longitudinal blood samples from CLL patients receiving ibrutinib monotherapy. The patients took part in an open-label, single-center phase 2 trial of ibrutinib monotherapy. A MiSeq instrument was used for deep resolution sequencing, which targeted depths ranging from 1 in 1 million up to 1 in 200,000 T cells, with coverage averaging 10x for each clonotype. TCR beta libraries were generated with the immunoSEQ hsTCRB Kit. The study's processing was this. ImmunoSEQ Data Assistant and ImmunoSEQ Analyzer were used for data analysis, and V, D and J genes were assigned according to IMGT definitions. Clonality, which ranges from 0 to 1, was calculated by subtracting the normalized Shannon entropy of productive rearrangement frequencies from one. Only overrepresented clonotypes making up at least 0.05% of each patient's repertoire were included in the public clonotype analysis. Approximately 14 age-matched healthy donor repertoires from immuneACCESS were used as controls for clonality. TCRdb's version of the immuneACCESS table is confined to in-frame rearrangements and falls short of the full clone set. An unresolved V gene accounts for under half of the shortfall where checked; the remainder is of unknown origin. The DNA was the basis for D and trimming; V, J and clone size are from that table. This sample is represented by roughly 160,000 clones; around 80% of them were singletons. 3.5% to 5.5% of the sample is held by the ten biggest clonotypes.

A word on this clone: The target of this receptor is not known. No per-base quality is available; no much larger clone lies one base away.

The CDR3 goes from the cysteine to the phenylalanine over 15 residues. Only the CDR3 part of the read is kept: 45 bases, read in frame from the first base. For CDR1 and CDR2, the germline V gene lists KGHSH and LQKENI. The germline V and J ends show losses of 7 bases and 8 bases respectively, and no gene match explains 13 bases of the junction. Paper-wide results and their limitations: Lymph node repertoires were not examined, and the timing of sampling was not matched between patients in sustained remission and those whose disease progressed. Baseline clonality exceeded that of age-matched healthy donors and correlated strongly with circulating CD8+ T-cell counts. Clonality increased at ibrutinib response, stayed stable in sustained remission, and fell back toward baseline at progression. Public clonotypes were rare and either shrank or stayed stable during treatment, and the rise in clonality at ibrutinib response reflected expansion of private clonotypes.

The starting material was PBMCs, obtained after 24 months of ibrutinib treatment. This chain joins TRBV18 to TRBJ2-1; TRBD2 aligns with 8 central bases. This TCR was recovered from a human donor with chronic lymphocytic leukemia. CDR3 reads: CASLGGLVAAHEQFF. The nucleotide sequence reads TGTGCCAGCTTAGGGGGACTAGTTGCCGCCCATGAGCAGTTCTTC.